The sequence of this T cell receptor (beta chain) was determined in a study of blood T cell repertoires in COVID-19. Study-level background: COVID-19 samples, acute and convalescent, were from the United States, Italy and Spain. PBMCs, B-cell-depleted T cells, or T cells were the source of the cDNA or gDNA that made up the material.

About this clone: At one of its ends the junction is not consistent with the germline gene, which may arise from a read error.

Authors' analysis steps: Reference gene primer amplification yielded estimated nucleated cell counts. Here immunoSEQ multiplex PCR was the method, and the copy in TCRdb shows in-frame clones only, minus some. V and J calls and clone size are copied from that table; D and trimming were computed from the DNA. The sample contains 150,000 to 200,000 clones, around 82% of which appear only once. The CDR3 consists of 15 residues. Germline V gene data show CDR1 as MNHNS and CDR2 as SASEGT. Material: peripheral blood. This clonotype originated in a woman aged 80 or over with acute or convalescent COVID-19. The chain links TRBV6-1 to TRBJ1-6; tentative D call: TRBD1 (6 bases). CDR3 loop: CASTENRASNSPLHF. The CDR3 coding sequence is TGTGCCAGCACTGAAAACAGGGCAAGTAATTCACCCCTCCACTTT.